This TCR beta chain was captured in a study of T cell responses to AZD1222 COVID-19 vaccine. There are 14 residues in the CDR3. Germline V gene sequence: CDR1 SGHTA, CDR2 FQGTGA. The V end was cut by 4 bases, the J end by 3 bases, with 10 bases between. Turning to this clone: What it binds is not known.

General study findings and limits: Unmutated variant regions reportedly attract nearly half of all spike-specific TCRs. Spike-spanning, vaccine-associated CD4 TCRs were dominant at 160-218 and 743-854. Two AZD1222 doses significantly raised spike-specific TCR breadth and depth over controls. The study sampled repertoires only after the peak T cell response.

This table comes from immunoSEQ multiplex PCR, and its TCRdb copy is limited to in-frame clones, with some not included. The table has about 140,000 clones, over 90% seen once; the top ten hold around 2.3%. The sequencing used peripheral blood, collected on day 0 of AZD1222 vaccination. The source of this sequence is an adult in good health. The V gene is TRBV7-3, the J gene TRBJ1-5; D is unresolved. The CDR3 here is CASSCRQANQPQHF. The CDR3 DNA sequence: TGTGCCAGCAGCTGCCGGCAGGCCAATCAGCCCCAGCATTTT.